This T cell receptor (beta chain) came from a study of OX40 agonist ivuxolimab in advanced cancers. In the study overall: One hepatocellular carcinoma and a couple of cutaneous melanoma patients partially responded. Study observations and caveats: Relative to CD4+ cells, CD8+ T cells on average had more expanded clones. Also present in some nonresponders was a low level of normalized T-cell clonal expansion.

Germline V gene lookup returns CDR1 SEHNR and CDR2 FQNEAQ (reference sequence). V shed 5 bases and J 8 bases; nucleotides not matched to a gene: 12. The CDR3 contains 16 residues. The method was immunoSEQ multiplex PCR; TCRdb's version includes in-frame clones alone and lacks a portion of them. The sample includes approximately 100,000 clones, about 85% seen only once; the top ten take approximately 4.2%. In regard to this clone: Its cognate antigen is unknown.

This clonotype was sampled from an adult with an advanced solid tumor such as melanoma, head and neck, liver or kidney cancer. The chain has TRBV7-9 and TRBJ2-1, with 10 bases identical to TRBD2. The sequencing used CD4+ or CD8+ T cells sorted from blood, collected in a trial of the OX40 agonist ivuxolimab. The CDR3 region is CASSRPGTSGKYEQFF. DNA for the CDR3: TGTGCCAGCAGCCGTCCTGGAACTAGCGGGAAATATGAGCAGTTCTTC.